The 24 T cell receptor beta chains below come from one sample, sequenced in a study of CD8 T cells in Susac syndrome. The RNA, about 0.5 to 1 ug, was put through reverse transcription using random hexamers. One entry per CDR3 protein, called by TCRdb with MiXCR from the immunoSEQ multiplex PCR reads. In the table there are roughly 300,000 distinct CDR3 sequences, approximately 85% of which are singletons. Sequenced material: CD8+ T cells from PBMCs. These TCRs come from a human donor with multiple sclerosis.

A single count supports this clonotype. This chain uses TRBV28 with TRBJ2-7; 7 nucleotides match TRBD1. This CDR3 region has 12 residues. Germline CDR1 MDHEN, CDR2 SYDVKM. The J segment lost 5 bases and the V segment lost 8 bases, leaving 6 bases of the junction unmatched. The CDR3 region is CASSDREHEQYF. Written as DNA, the CDR3 is TGTGCCAGCTCCGACAGGGAACACGAGCAGTACTTC.

The gene calls are TRBV6-6 and TRBJ1-5; D is unclear. The CDR3 sequence is 14 residues long. Germline V gene data show CDR1 as MNHNY and CDR2 as SVGAGI (reference sequence). Trimming removed 2 bases at V and 0 bases at J, with 5 bases between. The DNA for the CDR3 is TGTGCCAGCAGTTACCGACCTAGCAATCAGCCCCAGCATTTT. It is translated as CASSYRPSNQPQHF.

V is TRBV6-5 and J is TRBJ2-5; tentatively, D is TRBD2 (5 bases). The CDR3 covers 14 residues. The V and J ends lost 8 bases and 3 bases respectively, with 16 bases between them. The germline V gene encodes CDR1 MNHEY and CDR2 SVGAGI. This chain's CDR3 is CASQAHSREETQYF. The CDR3 coding sequence is TGTGCCAGCCAGGCCCATTCGAGGGAAGAGACCCAGTACTTC.

The chain employs TRBV4-2 and TRBJ2-1, with TRBD2 matching 7 bases. Per the germline V gene, CDR1 is LGHNA and CDR2 is YNFKEQ. This CDR3 has 15 residues. With V trimmed by 1 base and J by 7 bases, 7 bases remained unmatched. The CDR3 DNA is TGTGCCAGCAGCCAAGGGGGCGGGAGCCGGAATGAGCAGTTCTTC. Its translation: CASSQGGGSRNEQFF.

The V call is TRBV27, the J call TRBJ2-3, with 9 bases that match TRBD2. Germline lookup yields CDR1 MNHEY and CDR2 SMNVEV (reference sequence). This CDR3 is built from 15 residues. After removal of 7 bases from V and 1 base from J, the junction contained 6 bases not matched to a gene. In DNA, the CDR3 is TGTGCCAGCACCCATAGCGGGAGCCGCACAGATACGCAGTATTTT. Translating it yields CASTHSGSRTDTQYF.

This clonotype showed up just a few times. The chain joins TRBV27 to TRBJ2-7; 9 bases are a match to TRBD2. The CDR3 sequence is 16 residues long. J lost 2 bases, V lost 5 bases, and 10 bases had no gene match. Germline assignment: CDR1 MNHEY and CDR2 SMNVEV (reference sequence). For the CDR3, the DNA is TGTGCCAGCAGTCCCGCCGGGACTAGCATTCCCTACGAGCAGTACTTC. This codes for CASSPAGTSIPYEQYF.

This clonotype was seen just once. CDR3 amino acids: CASSLYRPQTDTQYF. DNA of the CDR3: TGTGCCAGCAGTTTATACCGGCCGCAAACAGATACGCAGTATTTT. V and J are TRBV27 and TRBJ2-3; D ambiguous. The V end lost 1 base, the J end lost 3 bases, and 11 bases lay between the germline ends. Germline loops: CDR1 MNHEY, CDR2 SMNVEV (reference sequence). The CDR3 totals 15 residues.

The chain links TRBV27 to TRBJ2-3; TRBD2 might be the D (7 bases). Germline V gene data show CDR1 as MNHEY and CDR2 as SMNVEV (reference sequence). The CDR3 loop spans 14 amino acids. V lost 1 base and J lost 5, with 10 bases in between. CDR3 amino acids: CASSLYREGDTQYF. The CDR3 DNA is TGTGCCAGCAGTTTATACAGGGAGGGAGATACGCAGTATTTT.

The chain carries TRBV10-3 and TRBJ2-1; TRBD1 agrees at 7 bases. Trimming took 3 bases from V and 5 from J; bases not matched to a gene: 7. The CDR3 sequence is 15 residues long. Germline-derived CDR1 and CDR2 are ENHRY and SYGVKD. CDR3: CAISEVGGVDNEQFF. The DNA of the CDR3 is TGTGCCATCAGTGAAGTAGGGGGCGTCGACAATGAGCAGTTCTTC.

J is TRBJ1-2 and V is TRBV27; 10 bases fit TRBD1. Looked up from germline, CDR1 is MNHEY and CDR2 is SMNVEV (reference sequence). The CDR3 totals 17 residues. The junction had 15 bases not matched to a gene; V was cut back by 4 bases and J by 7 bases. CDR3 region: CASSSKPRQGAYRGYTF. For the CDR3, the DNA is TGTGCCAGCAGTTCAAAACCGCGACAGGGGGCGTACCGTGGCTACACCTTC.

The rearrangement uses TRBV29-1 and TRBJ2-7; 8 nucleotides match TRBD2. The CDR3 has 15 amino acids. Germline lookup yields CDR1 SQVTM and CDR2 ANQGSEA. The ends lost 7 bases at V and 5 bases at J; junction bases unmatched: 16. The CDR3 sequence is CSAGGSASGLNEQYF. In DNA form, the CDR3 reads TGCAGCGCCGGGGGGTCGGCTAGCGGGCTTAACGAGCAGTACTTC.

This clonotype was counted once. At one end the junction does not follow the germline gene, possibly because of a read error. V is TRBV27 and J is TRBJ1-4; D perhaps matches TRBD1 (6 bases). Germline lookup yields CDR1 MNHEY and CDR2 SMNVEV (reference sequence). The CDR3 has 14 residues. The CDR3 spells CASSSDSLNGKLFF. CDR3 bases: TGTGCCAGCAGTTCGGACAGCCTTAATGGAAAACTGTTTTTT.

The rearrangement uses TRBV7-3 and TRBJ2-7, with a possible D match to TRBD2 (6 bases). The V and J ends lost 3 bases and 2 bases respectively, with 11 bases between them. The germline V gene encodes CDR1 SGHTA and CDR2 FQGTGA. CDR3 length equals 14 residues. The CDR3 DNA follows: TGTGCCAGCAGCTTTTTAAGCGGGCCCTACGAGCAGTACTTC. Protein product: CASSFLSGPYEQYF.

The table lists this clonotype with a few counts. The chain has TRBV20-1 and TRBJ2-3, with D possibly matching TRBD1 (6 bases). V lost 2 bases, J lost 4 bases, and 13 bases lay in between. This CDR3 comprises 14 residues. Germline loops: CDR1 DFQATT, CDR2 SNEGSKA (reference sequence). The CDR3 is CSARRRGGSDTQYF. The CDR3 region has the DNA TGCAGTGCTAGACGCAGGGGCGGCTCAGATACGCAGTATTTT.

The V call is TRBV27, the J call TRBJ1-1; D remains ambiguous. The CDR3 has 13 residues. Trimming left V 7 bases short and J 1 base short, with 10 bases between. CDR1 is MNHEY and CDR2 is SMNVEV in the germline V gene (reference sequence). The DNA for the CDR3 is TGTGCCAGCACTGGGCAGGAGAACACTGAAGCTTTCTTT. This sequence encodes CASTGQENTEAFF.

A word on this clonotype: Here the CDR3 omits its conserved ending phenylalanine or tryptophan, so a read error is the likely source. The rearrangement uses TRBV20-1 and TRBJ2-7; the match to TRBD2 covers 11 bases. CDR1 is DFQATT, CDR2 SNEGSKA, per germline (reference sequence). The V segment lost 0 bases and the J segment 2 bases; nucleotides outside the gene matches: 3. This CDR3 spans 15 amino acids. The DNA for the CDR3 is TGCAGTGCTAGAGAACTAGCGGGAGACCCCTACGAGCAGTACCTC. Translated: CSARELAGDPYEQYL.

As regards this clonotype: A junction end diverges from the germline sequence, so it may reflect a read error. The chain is built from TRBV27 and TRBJ2-3, with 9 bases fitting TRBD2. Germline V CDR1 and CDR2: MNHEY, SMNVEV (reference sequence). The CDR3 has 15 amino acids. The CDR3 DNA reads as TGTGCCAGCAGTTCGGCGGGGGGGGGCACAGATACGCAGTTTTTT. Translation gives CASSSAGGGTDTQFF.

The V gene is TRBV7-9, the J gene TRBJ2-6, with 11 positions matching TRBD2. With V trimmed by 5 bases and J by 3 bases, 9 bases remained unmatched. Germline V gives CDR1 SEHNR, CDR2 FQNEAQ (reference sequence). The CDR3 sequence is 18 residues long. The CDR3 is CASSPYSGRARGANVLTF. Here the CDR3 DNA reads TGTGCCAGCAGCCCTTATAGCGGGAGGGCGCGTGGGGCCAACGTCCTGACTTTC.

The table lists this clonotype with a count of one. J is TRBJ1-2 and V is TRBV28; D is unclear. Germline-derived CDR1 and CDR2 are MDHEN and SYDVKM. V gave up 7 bases and J gave up 4 bases, with 13 bases separating them. This CDR3 is built from 13 residues. The chain's CDR3 is CASNRSRAYGYTF. In nucleotides, the CDR3 is TGTGCCAGCAATCGGTCGCGAGCCTATGGCTACACCTTC.

The chain employs TRBV28 and TRBJ2-7, with D tentatively TRBD2 (6 bases). The CDR3 is 15 residues long. Germline V CDR1 and CDR2: MDHEN, SYDVKM. The V end was cut by 0 bases, the J end by 1 base, with 10 bases between. The CDR3 DNA reads as TGTGCCAGCAGTTTATGGACCGGGGGATCCTACGAGCAGTACTTC. It codes for CASSLWTGGSYEQYF.

The chain carries TRBV27 and TRBJ1-2; possible D gene TRBD1, 6 bases. Trimming took 3 bases from V and 4 from J, leaving 15 bases between them. Germline V gene data show CDR1 as MNHEY and CDR2 as SMNVEV (reference sequence). The CDR3 sequence is 15 residues long. CDR3 in amino acids: CASSLVKDSIYGYTF. CDR3 nucleotide sequence: TGTGCCAGCAGTTTGGTAAAGGACAGCATCTATGGCTACACCTTC.

The chain recombines TRBV27 with TRBJ1-2; D is undetermined. The germline CDR1 and CDR2 sequences are MNHEY and SMNVEV (reference sequence). The CDR3 covers 15 residues. Trimming took off 5 bases at V and 0 bases at J, with 13 bases between the two ends. This chain's CDR3 is CASSPFGPTNYGYTF. The CDR3 nucleotides read TGTGCCAGCAGTCCTTTTGGGCCTACTAACTATGGCTACACCTTC.

The gene calls are TRBV27 and TRBJ2-4; TRBD1 matches 7 bases. Germline lookup yields CDR1 MNHEY and CDR2 SMNVEV (reference sequence). The CDR3 is 15 amino acids. The V gene end was trimmed by 7 bases and the J gene end by 6 bases; junction bases not matched to a gene: 12. The CDR3 spells CASIFFGAGGNIQYF. In DNA form, the CDR3 reads TGTGCCAGCATCTTTTTCGGGGCAGGGGGAAACATTCAGTACTTC.

The rearrangement joins TRBV5-1 to TRBJ2-7; D is ambiguous. Trimming shortened V by 3 bases and J by 3 bases, and 10 bases separated the two germline ends. This CDR3 has 13 residues. Germline-derived CDR1 and CDR2 are SGHRS and YFSETQ. CDR3 DNA sequence: TGCGCCAGCAGCTCCCCCCCGTTCTACGAGCAGTACTTC. Protein product: CASSSPPFYEQYF. The variable domain in full, completed from reference TRBV5-1 and TRBJ2-7, reads KAGVTQTPRYLIKTRGQQVTLSCSPISGHRSVSWYQQTPGQGLQFLFEYFSETQRNKGNFPGRFSGRQFSNSRSEMNVSTLELGDSALYLCASSSPPFYEQYFGPGTRLTVT.